The 11 T cell receptor beta chains presented below share a single source sample, sequenced in a study of blood T cell repertoires in COVID-19. The repertoire was sequenced with immunoSEQ multiplex PCR; TCRdb's copy has only in-frame clones and lacks some. The sample shows 150,000 to 160,000 clones, over 75% of them seen only once. The sequencing input was peripheral blood. The receptors shown here come from a man aged 60 to 75 with COVID-19, enrolled during active disease.

This clone was seen once. The rearrangement joins TRBV5-1 to TRBJ1-2; 7 bases are shared with TRBD1. This CDR3 is 17 amino acids long. Germline trimming cut 6 bases from V and 4 bases from J; bases unmatched to any gene: 18. Per the germline V gene, CDR1 is SGHRS and CDR2 is YFSETQ. CDR3 DNA sequence: TGCGCCAGCAACCTAGGACAGGCAAGTCCTTCTTCCTATGGCTACACCTTC. This sequence encodes CASNLGQASPSSYGYTF. Drawing the rest from reference TRBV5-1 and TRBJ1-2, the complete variable domain is KAGVTQTPRYLIKTRGQQVTLSCSPISGHRSVSWYQQTPGQGLQFLFEYFSETQRNKGNFPGRFSGRQFSNSRSEMNVSTLELGDSALYLCASNLGQASPSSYGYTFGSGTRLTVV.

The V gene is TRBV2, the J gene TRBJ2-1; 9 positions agree with TRBD2. V was pared by 0 bases and J by 7 bases, with 10 bases of the junction left unmatched. CDR3 length: 17 amino acids. Germline V CDR1 and CDR2: SNHLY, FYNNEI. As DNA, the CDR3 is TGTGCCAGCAGTGAAGCGCGGGGCGGGAGGGGTTATAATGAGCAGTTCTTC. Amino acids: CASSEARGGRGYNEQFF. The variable domain in full, completed from reference TRBV2 and TRBJ2-1, reads EPEVTQTPSHQVTQMGQEVILRCVPISNHLYFYWYRQILGQKVEFLVSFYNNEISEKSEIFDDQFSVERPDGSNFTLKIRSTKLEDSAMYFCASSEARGGRGYNEQFFGPGTRLTVL.

This rearrangement joins TRBV6-6 to TRBJ1-2; D gene ambiguous. In germline, CDR1 is MNHNY, CDR2 SVGAGI (reference sequence). Trimming removed 0 bases from V and 8 bases from J, with 13 bases in between. The CDR3 length is 14 residues. The chain's CDR3 is CASSYSDGVGGYTF. Here the CDR3 DNA reads TGTGCCAGCAGTTACTCTGACGGGGTCGGCGGCTACACCTTC.

The rearrangement uses TRBV7-2 and TRBJ2-2, with D maybe TRBD2 (5 bases). Germline lookup yields CDR1 SGHTA and CDR2 FQGNSA. CDR3 length equals 16 residues. The V and J ends lost 5 bases and 0 bases respectively, with 13 bases between them. CDR3 bases: TGTGCCAGCAGCACCAGAGGGAGCTCGAACACCGGGGAGCTGTTTTTT. Translating gives CASSTRGSSNTGELFF. Complete variable domain (other parts from reference TRBV7-2 and TRBJ2-2): GAGVSQSPSNKVTEKGKDVELRCDPISGHTALYWYRQSLGQGLEFLIYFQGNSAPDKSGLPSDRFSAERTGGSVSTLTIQRTQQEDSAVYLCASSTRGSSNTGELFFGEGSRLTVL.

This sequence joins TRBV19 and TRBJ1-5; possible D gene TRBD1, 5 bases. This CDR3 is 17 amino acids long. V was trimmed by 10 bases and J by 2 bases, leaving 24 bases between them. Germline lookup yields CDR1 LNHDA and CDR2 SQIVND (reference sequence). As DNA, the CDR3 is TGTGCCACCAAAGACAGCCTAATATCGGGTGGCAATCAGCCCCAGCATTTT. Translation gives CATKDSLISGGNQPQHF. The variable domain in full, with the rest retrieved from reference TRBV19 and TRBJ1-5, is DGGITQSPKYLFRKEGQNVTLSCEQNLNHDAMYWYRQDPGQGLRLIYYSQIVNDFQKGDIAEGYSVSREKKESFPLTVTSAQKNPTAFYLCATKDSLISGGNQPQHFGDGTRLSIL.

This sequence joins TRBV19 and TRBJ1-5; D is undetermined. Germline V lookup: CDR1 LNHDA, CDR2 SQIVND (reference sequence). V gave up 7 bases and J gave up 4 bases, with 17 bases separating them. The CDR3 consists of 15 residues. CDR3 sequence reads: CASNSRTAGNQPQHF. CDR3 in DNA: TGTGCCAGTAACTCCCGCACGGCGGGGAATCAGCCCCAGCATTTT.

This clone was counted only a few times. The chain couples TRBV7-2 to TRBJ1-4; 10 bases map to TRBD1. The germline V gene encodes CDR1 SGHTA and CDR2 FQGNSA. The J segment lost 7 bases and the V segment lost 5 bases, leaving 7 bases of the junction unmatched. The CDR3 spans 15 residues. The CDR3 DNA is TGTGCCAGCAGCCCGCGACAGGGGGCGTCTGAAAAACTGTTTTTT. Protein sequence: CASSPRQGASEKLFF. Based on the CDR3 plus reference TRBV7-2 and TRBJ1-4, the full variable domain is GAGVSQSPSNKVTEKGKDVELRCDPISGHTALYWYRQSLGQGLEFLIYFQGNSAPDKSGLPSDRFSAERTGGSVSTLTIQRTQQEDSAVYLCASSPRQGASEKLFFGSGTQLSVL.

The chain carries TRBV3-1 (or the pseudogene TRBV3-2) and TRBJ1-2; no clear D gene. V lost 2 bases, J lost 5 bases, and 18 bases lay in between. The CDR3 loop spans 16 amino acids. Per the germline V gene, CDR1 is LGHDT and CDR2 is YNNKEL (reference sequence). CDR3 region: CASSQRSSGRQYGYTF. The CDR3 DNA reads TGTGCCAGCAGCCAAAGATCGTCAGGTCGGCAGTATGGCTACACCTTC.

V and J are TRBV28 and TRBJ1-2; D is unclear. Germline CDR1 is MDHEN and CDR2 is SYDVKM. V was clipped by 3 bases and J by 4 bases, with 12 bases between them. This CDR3 comprises 14 residues. CDR3 DNA sequence: TGTGCCAGCAGTTTCGCGGGTGGCAGCTATGGCTACACCTTC. The encoded protein is CASSFAGGSYGYTF.

The CDR3 region is CASSQGTSGSQQFF. The CDR3 nucleotides are TGCGCCAGCAGCCAAGGGACTAGCGGGAGTCAGCAGTTCTTC. The gene calls are TRBV4-3 and TRBJ2-1, with TRBD2 matching 13 bases. J was trimmed by 11 bases and V by 1 base; bases with no gene match: 2. There are 14 residues in the CDR3. Germline V gene data show CDR1 as LGHNA and CDR2 as YSLEER.

The chain employs TRBV4-3 and TRBJ2-1; 9 bases fit TRBD2. CDR3 length: 17 amino acids. The ends lost 0 bases at V and 9 bases at J; junction bases unmatched: 12. Per germline, CDR1 LGHNA and CDR2 YSLEER. The CDR3 DNA is TGCGCCAGCAGCCAAGATTTGTTAGGCGGGGGGGCGGGTGAGCAGTTCTTC. Protein product: CASSQDLLGGGAGEQFF.